What follows describes a single TCR beta chain. The sample belongs to a study of blood T cell repertoires in COVID-19. The CDR3 is made up of 14 amino acids. Germline CDR1 is SNHLY and CDR2 is FYNNEI. Trimming cost V 7 bases and J 0 bases, with 10 bases left between them. This table comes from immunoSEQ multiplex PCR, and its TCRdb copy is limited to in-frame clones, with some not included. The sample includes a few hundred thousand clones, 80% to 90% of them seen just once. Sequencing was performed on peripheral blood. This receptor was taken from a man younger than 45 with active or convalescent COVID-19. This rearrangement joins TRBV2 to TRBJ1-5; the D gene is possibly TRBD1 (5 bases). DNA of the CDR3: TGTGCCAGCAAAGGGGCAGGTAGCAATCAGCCCCAGCATTTT. Its translation: CASKGAGSNQPQHF.